The sequence of this TCR beta chain was determined in a study of regulatory T cells in long-lasting Graves disease. Study results and limitations: Public clonotype sharing was higher in persistent than newly diagnosed patients.

The TCR beta library used iRepertoire HTBI primers with Arm-PCR amplification of CDR3. TCRdb ran MiXCR on the multiplex PCR reads and lists one entry per CDR3 protein. The sample lists more than 300,000 distinct CDR3 sequences, around 20% occurring once. This clonotype was seen repeatedly, ten times or more. Its specificity is unknown. The CDR3 is 15 amino acids. Trimming removed 4 bases from V and 4 bases from J; junction bases left unmatched: 9. CDR1 is SGHTA, CDR2 FQGNSA, per germline. Time point indicated: persistent/refractory GD, antithyroid drugs over 5 years with positive TRAb. PBMC RNA was the source of the TCR library.

The source is a female donor with Graves disease. The genes are TRBV7-2 and TRBJ2-7; 8 bases are shared with TRBD2. Material: peripheral blood mononuclear cells (PBMCs), obtained when the disease was refractory, from a patient treated with antithyroid drugs. CDR3 sequence (DNA): TGTGCCAGCAGCTCCCCGGGACTAGTTAATTACGAGCAGTACTTC. Its translation: CASSSPGLVNYEQYF.